This passage covers 11 T cell receptor beta chains from one sample sequenced in a study. Data came from immunoSEQ multiplex PCR; TCRdb stores just in-frame clones and leaves some out. Of roughly 68,000 clones in the sample, just over 90% were seen once. The sequenced sample was PBMCs. The receptors originated from a man aged 40-55 years with rheumatoid arthritis.

The genes are TRBV18 and TRBJ2-7; 13 bases match TRBD2. The germline V gene has CDR1 KGHSH and CDR2 LQKENI. J was trimmed by 6 bases and V by 1 base; bases with no gene match: 3. This CDR3 contains 15 residues. The CDR3 bases are TGTGCCAGCTCACCACTACTAGCGGGGGGGCGCGAGCAGTACTTC. The encoded protein is CASSPLLAGGREQYF.

The chain uses TRBV11-2 and TRBJ2-1; 7 nucleotides match TRBD2. Germline V gives CDR1 SGHAT, CDR2 FQNNGV. V lost 1 base, J lost 8 bases, and 8 bases stayed unmatched. The CDR3 is made up of 15 amino acids. The CDR3 is CASSLVRTRHYEQFF. DNA for the CDR3: TGTGCCAGCAGCTTAGTACGGACTAGACACTATGAGCAGTTCTTC.

The chain carries TRBV27 and TRBJ2-2, with TRBD1 matching 9 bases. Germline-derived CDR1 and CDR2 are MNHEY and SMNVEV (reference sequence). V lost 4 bases, J lost 7 bases, and 4 bases stayed unmatched. CDR3 length: 14 amino acids. Here the CDR3 reads CASSWGQGNGELFF. CDR3 nucleotide sequence: TGTGCCAGCAGTTGGGGACAGGGAAACGGGGAGCTGTTTTTT.

This chain joins TRBV6-2 or TRBV6-3 and TRBJ1-5; D is undetermined. The ends were cut back, 0 bases at V and 0 bases at J, with 9 bases in the middle. The germline V gene encodes CDR1 MNHEY and CDR2 SVGEGT. This CDR3 spans 16 amino acids. This chain's CDR3 is CASSYSRGNSNQPQHF. The CDR3 region has the DNA TGTGCCAGCAGTTACTCACGGGGAAATAGCAATCAGCCCCAGCATTTT.

The chain recombines TRBV5-1 with TRBJ1-3, with D unclear. Trimming stripped 0 bases from V and 0 bases from J, with 10 bases between. Germline V gene sequence: CDR1 SGHRS, CDR2 YFSETQ. The CDR3 runs 16 residues. The CDR3 sequence is CASSLGATASGNTIYF. In DNA form, the CDR3 reads TGCGCCAGCAGCTTGGGGGCCACCGCCTCTGGAAACACCATATATTTT. Complete variable domain (other parts from reference TRBV5-1 and TRBJ1-3): KAGVTQTPRYLIKTRGQQVTLSCSPISGHRSVSWYQQTPGQGLQFLFEYFSETQRNKGNFPGRFSGRQFSNSRSEMNVSTLELGDSALYLCASSLGATASGNTIYFGEGSWLTVV.

The chain combines TRBV5-4 with TRBJ2-6; 8 nucleotides line up with TRBD1. This CDR3 has 14 residues. V lost 0 bases, J lost 9 bases, and 2 bases stayed unmatched. CDR1 and CDR2 from the germline V gene are SGHNT and YYREEE (reference sequence). DNA for the CDR3: TGTGCCAGCAGCTTGGGTGGACAGGGCAACGTCCTGACTTTC. It translates to CASSLGGQGNVLTF.

The V gene is TRBV19, the J gene TRBJ2-3, with TRBD2 as a possible D gene (6 bases). Germline values: CDR1 LNHDA, CDR2 SQIVND (reference sequence). The CDR3 runs 15 residues. The V end was cut by 7 bases, the J end by 3 bases, with 17 bases between. In DNA, the CDR3 is TGTGCCAGTACCTATCGGTACGGGAGTACAGATACGCAGTATTTT. The encoded protein is CASTYRYGSTDTQYF.

V gene TRBV6-5 combines with J gene TRBJ1-5; D gene uncertain. The CDR3 runs to 13 residues. Per the germline V gene, CDR1 is MNHEY and CDR2 is SVGAGI. The V end was cut by 2 bases, the J end by 4 bases, with 6 bases between. The CDR3 region has the DNA TGTGCCAGCAGTTACAAAGATAATCAGCCCCAGCATTTT. The encoded protein is CASSYKDNQPQHF.

This chain connects TRBV25-1 to TRBJ1-2, with 7 nucleotides matching TRBD1. V trimming: 4 bases; J trimming: 7 bases; junction bases outside the gene matches: 12. This CDR3 has 15 residues. The germline V gene has CDR1 MGHDK and CDR2 SYGVNS. CDR3 loop: CASSGSWTGRPGYTF. CDR3 coding DNA: TGTGCCAGCAGTGGGTCTTGGACAGGCCGGCCTGGCTACACCTTC.

The gene calls are TRBV7-2 and TRBJ2-6, with D hard to call. From germline, CDR1 is SGHTA and CDR2 FQGNSA. The CDR3 has 16 amino acids. Trimming shortened V by 0 bases and J by 4 bases, and 10 bases separated the two germline ends. The DNA for the CDR3 is TGTGCCAGCAGCTTAGCGGGGTACCCCGGGGCCAACGTCCTGACTTTC. Its translation is CASSLAGYPGANVLTF.

The genes are TRBV5-5 and TRBJ2-1; the match to TRBD1 covers 9 bases. Germline assignment: CDR1 SGHKS and CDR2 YYEKEE (reference sequence). V shed 4 bases, J shed 8 bases, and the junction held 10 bases outside the gene matches. This CDR3 contains 15 residues. In DNA form, the CDR3 reads TGTGCCAGCAGCACCCCCGGGACAGGGAGGTATGAGCAGTTCTTC. Its translation: CASSTPGTGRYEQFF.